One sample yielded the 27 T cell receptor beta chains listed below, sequenced in a study of identical twins. TCRdb called the 5' RACE reads again in MiXCR, with one record for every CDR3 protein. The sample includes hundreds of thousands of distinct CDR3 sequences, 8.6% of them seen just once. These data also formed part of another study, on yellow fever vaccine responses in identical twins.

The sample comprised PBMCs. The receptors were sampled from a young woman in good health.

Only a few counts were recorded for this clonotype. The J gene is TRBJ2-7, the V gene TRBV6-2 or TRBV6-3, with 13 bases matching TRBD2. The CDR3 consists of 20 residues. The ends lost 2 bases at V and 0 bases at J; junction bases unmatched: 13. CDR1 MNHEY and CDR2 SVGEGT come from the germline V gene. The CDR3 loop reads CASSYGRPGLAGLSSYEQYF. The DNA of the CDR3 is TGTGCCAGCAGTTACGGACGACCGGGACTAGCGGGATTAAGCTCCTACGAGCAGTACTTC.

There are a few counts of this clonotype. V usage is TRBV3-1 and J usage is TRBJ2-5; TRBD2 matches at 12 bases. V lost 4 bases to trimming and J lost 2 bases; unmatched junction nucleotides: 5. Germline V lookup: CDR1 LGHDT, CDR2 YNNKEL (reference sequence). This CDR3 comprises 16 residues. The CDR3 reads CASSRRLAGVQETQYF. The CDR3 region has the DNA TGTGCCAGCAGCCGACGACTAGCGGGGGTACAAGAGACCCAGTACTTC.

The rearrangement uses TRBV4-2 and TRBJ2-7; 8 nucleotides line up with TRBD2. V trimming: 1 base; J trimming: 4 bases; junction bases outside the gene matches: 6. Germline V gene sequence: CDR1 LGHNA, CDR2 YNFKEQ. The CDR3 totals 15 residues. CDR3 region: CASSQVGLAEYEQYF. The CDR3 nucleotides are TGTGCCAGCAGCCAAGTCGGACTAGCAGAGTACGAGCAGTACTTC.

This clonotype was seen a handful of times. This chain links TRBV5-1 with TRBJ2-7; 9 bases line up with TRBD2. This CDR3 is 16 amino acids long. V lost 4 bases and J lost 0; bases outside the gene matches: 8. Looked up from germline, CDR1 is SGHRS and CDR2 is YFSETQ. DNA of the CDR3: TGCGCCAGCAGCAGGGGACTAGCTACCTACTCCTACGAGCAGTACTTC. Translating it yields CASSRGLATYSYEQYF.

This clonotype was observed a few times. The chain employs TRBV28 and TRBJ2-7; the D is unclear. Looked up from germline, CDR1 is MDHEN and CDR2 is SYDVKM. CDR3 length: 14 amino acids. Trimming took 6 bases from V and 0 from J, leaving 12 bases between them. The CDR3, as DNA: TGTGCCAGCAGCCCGCACCTTAGCTCCTACGAGCAGTACTTC. This codes for CASSPHLSSYEQYF.

This clonotype was seen a handful of times. The CDR3 protein is CASSQVYTGQPQHF. CDR3 DNA: TGCGCCAGCAGCCAAGTTTACACCGGTCAGCCCCAGCATTTT. This chain connects TRBV4-1 to TRBJ1-5; D not resolved. Germline CDR1 reads MGHRA; CDR2 reads YSYEKL. V lost 1 base, J lost 6 bases, and 10 bases lay in between. CDR3 length: 14 residues.

This clonotype came up a few times. CDR3 coding DNA: TGTGCCAGCAGTTACCCGGGAGAGGGTGGGGATGGCTACACCTTC. This sequence encodes CASSYPGEGGDGYTF. V is TRBV6-5 and J is TRBJ1-2, with D hard to call. Germline values: CDR1 MNHEY, CDR2 SVGAGI. V was shortened by 2 bases and J by 6 bases, with 16 bases between the two germline ends. There are 15 residues in the CDR3.

A few counts support this clonotype. This chain links TRBV15 with TRBJ2-7, with D maybe TRBD2 (6 bases). With 5 bases removed from V and 4 bases from J, the gap between germline ends came to 12 bases. The CDR3 is made up of 13 amino acids. CDR1 is LNHNV, CDR2 YYDKDF, per germline (reference sequence). The CDR3 protein is CATSLRGGYEQYF. CDR3 DNA: TGTGCCACCAGCCTGCGGGGAGGATACGAGCAGTACTTC.

V is TRBV6-2 or TRBV6-3 and J is TRBJ2-7; D unclear. The CDR3 spans 12 residues. From germline, CDR1 is MNHEY and CDR2 SVGEGT. Trimming stripped 4 bases from V and 6 bases from J, with 10 bases between. CDR3 loop: CASSWSVREQYF. The CDR3 DNA is TGTGCCAGCAGTTGGTCGGTCCGCGAGCAGTACTTC.

Many counts were recorded for this clonotype. The chain employs TRBV24-1 and TRBJ2-1; 10 nucleotides align to TRBD1. This CDR3 spans 13 amino acids. After removal of 9 bases from V and 2 bases from J, the junction contained 0 bases not matched to a gene. Germline loops: CDR1 KGHDR, CDR2 SFDVKD. The CDR3 DNA is TGTGCCACCGGGACAGGGGCCTACAATGAGCAGTTCTTC. Residues: CATGTGAYNEQFF.

This clonotype was found a few times. The rearrangement uses TRBV20-1 and TRBJ2-3; 10 nucleotides agree with TRBD1. The junction had 7 bases not matched to a gene; V was cut back by 6 bases and J by 7 bases. Per germline, CDR1 DFQATT and CDR2 SNEGSKA (reference sequence). The CDR3 covers 13 residues. The CDR3 sequence is CSASDRGGNTQYF. The DNA for the CDR3 is TGCAGTGCCTCGGACAGGGGGGGAAATACGCAGTATTTT.

The rearrangement joins TRBV7-2 to TRBJ2-7, with 7 bases matching TRBD2. The CDR3 runs to 13 residues. V trimming: 4 bases; J trimming: 4 bases; junction bases outside the gene matches: 4. The germline V gene encodes CDR1 SGHTA and CDR2 FQGNSA. In DNA, the CDR3 is TGTGCCAGCAGCTCCACTAGCGAGTACGAGCAGTACTTC. Protein product: CASSSTSEYEQYF.

This clonotype was seen a handful of times. The chain is built from TRBV19 and TRBJ2-1; 14 nucleotides agree with TRBD2. The length of the CDR3 is 15 residues. V was pared by 5 bases and J by 9 bases, with 6 bases of the junction left unmatched. Germline V gives CDR1 LNHDA, CDR2 SQIVND (reference sequence). This chain's CDR3 is CASSEGLAGVSEQFF. CDR3 nucleotides: TGTGCCAGTAGTGAGGGACTAGCGGGAGTGAGTGAGCAGTTCTTC.

This clonotype has at least ten counts. The chain links TRBV29-1 to TRBJ2-2, with D possibly TRBD1 on 6 matching bases. The CDR3 sequence is 14 residues long. The germline CDR1 and CDR2 sequences are SQVTM and ANQGSEA. Trimming stripped 2 bases from V and 4 bases from J, with 11 bases between. This chain's CDR3 is CSVELGASTGELFF. The CDR3 nucleotides are TGCAGCGTTGAATTGGGGGCCTCCACCGGGGAGCTGTTTTTT.

The table lists this clonotype with a few counts. This chain connects TRBV20-1 to TRBJ2-1, with D possibly TRBD1 on 6 matching bases. Germline lookup yields CDR1 DFQATT and CDR2 SNEGSKA (reference sequence). The CDR3 contains 16 residues. Trimming pared 0 bases from V and 5 bases from J, leaving 17 bases between. The CDR3 DNA sequence: TGCAGTGCTAGAGATCCTCAGTCGGGACAACACAATGAGCAGTTCTTC. Its translation is CSARDPQSGQHNEQFF.

This clonotype was detected ten times or more. This chain's CDR3 is CSARPIGETQYF. The CDR3 region has the DNA TGCAGTGCTAGACCCATAGGAGAGACCCAGTACTTC. The chain uses TRBV20-1 and TRBJ2-5; no firm D call. CDR1 is DFQATT, CDR2 SNEGSKA, per germline (reference sequence). The CDR3 contains 12 residues. Trimming left V 2 bases short and J 4 bases short, with 8 bases between.

This rearrangement joins TRBV6-5 to TRBJ2-1, with 7 positions matching TRBD2. The ends lost 0 bases at V and 9 bases at J; junction bases unmatched: 5. Per germline, CDR1 MNHEY and CDR2 SVGAGI. CDR3 size: 14 residues. The CDR3 loop is CASSYSLGGGEQFF. In DNA, the CDR3 is TGTGCCAGCAGTTACTCCCTCGGCGGGGGTGAGCAGTTCTTC.

This clonotype was found many times. CDR3 amino acids: CASRSTDSGDTQYF. CDR3 nucleotides: TGTGCCAGTAGGTCGACGGATAGCGGCGATACGCAGTATTTT. The chain employs TRBV19 and TRBJ2-3, with D tentatively TRBD2 (6 bases). Germline CDR1 LNHDA, CDR2 SQIVND (reference sequence). Deletions cut 6 bases from V and 6 bases from J, with 16 bases between. CDR3 length equals 14 residues.

The genes are TRBV6-2 or TRBV6-3 and TRBJ2-1; unclear D gene. The CDR3 sequence is 12 residues long. Germline V lookup: CDR1 MNHEY, CDR2 SVGEGT. The V end was cut by 7 bases, the J end by 0 bases, with 4 bases between. The CDR3 protein is CASTDSYNEQFF. As DNA, the CDR3 is TGTGCCAGCACCGACTCCTACAATGAGCAGTTCTTC.

This clonotype was observed a few times. This rearrangement joins TRBV14 to TRBJ1-1; unclear D gene. Germline V lookup: CDR1 SGHDN, CDR2 FVKESK. The CDR3 extends over 15 amino acids. V lost 0 bases, J lost 0 bases, and 8 bases lay in between. CDR3 loop: CASSQDAGMNTEAFF. The CDR3 bases are TGTGCCAGCAGCCAAGACGCGGGAATGAACACTGAAGCTTTCTTT. Combining the CDR3 with reference TRBV14 and TRBJ1-1 gives the whole variable domain EAGVTQFPSHSVIEKGQTVTLRCDPISGHDNLYWYRRVMGKEIKFLLHFVKESKQDESGMPNNRFLAERTGGTYSTLKVQPAELEDSGVYFCASSQDAGMNTEAFFGQGTRLTVV.

This clonotype has just a few counts. The chain recombines TRBV28 with TRBJ2-7; 7 nucleotides agree with TRBD1. J was trimmed by 2 bases and V by 10 bases; bases with no gene match: 20. In germline, CDR1 is MDHEN, CDR2 SYDVKM. This CDR3 contains 17 residues. The chain's CDR3 is CATKKSSLGQFTYEQYF. CDR3 nucleotides: TGTGCCACCAAAAAAAGTTCACTGGGACAGTTTACCTACGAGCAGTACTTC.

In its sample, this clonotype was seen a few times. This rearrangement joins TRBV5-1 to TRBJ2-5; TRBD1 matches at 7 bases. Looked up from germline, CDR1 is SGHRS and CDR2 is YFSETQ. The V gene end was trimmed by 4 bases and the J gene end by 0 bases; junction bases not matched to a gene: 15. This CDR3 region has 18 residues. CDR3 DNA sequence: TGCGCCAGCAGCCCAATAGCAACAGGGGTGAGCAACCAAGAGACCCAGTACTTC. Its protein is CASSPIATGVSNQETQYF.

The V gene is TRBV20-1, the J gene TRBJ2-1; 8 bases fit TRBD2. Germline CDR1 is DFQATT and CDR2 is SNEGSKA (reference sequence). V was pared by 3 bases and J by 4 bases, with 17 bases of the junction left unmatched. CDR3 size: 18 residues. The CDR3 here is CSASAGEPTSGAYNEQFF. The CDR3 region has the DNA TGCAGTGCTAGTGCGGGGGAACCTACTAGCGGAGCTTACAATGAGCAGTTCTTC.

The J gene is TRBJ2-7, the V gene TRBV7-9, with D possibly being TRBD2 (6 bases). V was cut by 4 bases and J by 3 bases, with 19 bases left in between. The CDR3 runs to 16 residues. Germline V CDR1 and CDR2: SEHNR, FQNEAQ (reference sequence). CDR3: CASSSGSSGRRYEQYF. For the CDR3, the DNA is TGTGCCAGCAGCTCCGGCTCCAGCGGGCGACGCTACGAGCAGTACTTC.

V is TRBV4-1 and J is TRBJ2-7; either TRBD1 or TRBD2 may supply D (6 bases each). This CDR3 is built from 16 residues. With 0 bases removed from V and 3 bases from J, the gap between germline ends came to 15 bases. Germline CDR1 reads MGHRA; CDR2 reads YSYEKL. This CDR3 reads CASSQEGGGPRYEQYF. The CDR3 DNA reads TGCGCCAGCAGCCAAGAGGGGGGCGGCCCTCGCTACGAGCAGTACTTC.

This clonotype showed up just a few times. CDR3 in amino acids: CASSLIVARPSGDNEQFF. In nucleotides, the CDR3 is TGCGCCAGCAGCCTGATCGTGGCTCGGCCTAGCGGAGACAATGAGCAGTTCTTC. The genes are TRBV4-3 and TRBJ2-1; the match to TRBD2 covers 7 bases. Germline V CDR1 and CDR2: LGHNA, YSLEER. The junction had 17 bases not matched to a gene; V was cut back by 4 bases and J by 5 bases. CDR3 length equals 18 residues.

In its sample, this clonotype was seen a few times. The V and J genes are TRBV10-3 and TRBJ2-7, with D uncertain. The V and J ends lost 4 bases and 0 bases respectively, with 4 bases between them. Germline-derived CDR1 and CDR2 are ENHRY and SYGVKD. The CDR3 is 12 residues long. The CDR3 sequence is CAISGVSYEQYF. In nucleotides, the CDR3 is TGTGCCATCAGTGGGGTCTCCTACGAGCAGTACTTC.